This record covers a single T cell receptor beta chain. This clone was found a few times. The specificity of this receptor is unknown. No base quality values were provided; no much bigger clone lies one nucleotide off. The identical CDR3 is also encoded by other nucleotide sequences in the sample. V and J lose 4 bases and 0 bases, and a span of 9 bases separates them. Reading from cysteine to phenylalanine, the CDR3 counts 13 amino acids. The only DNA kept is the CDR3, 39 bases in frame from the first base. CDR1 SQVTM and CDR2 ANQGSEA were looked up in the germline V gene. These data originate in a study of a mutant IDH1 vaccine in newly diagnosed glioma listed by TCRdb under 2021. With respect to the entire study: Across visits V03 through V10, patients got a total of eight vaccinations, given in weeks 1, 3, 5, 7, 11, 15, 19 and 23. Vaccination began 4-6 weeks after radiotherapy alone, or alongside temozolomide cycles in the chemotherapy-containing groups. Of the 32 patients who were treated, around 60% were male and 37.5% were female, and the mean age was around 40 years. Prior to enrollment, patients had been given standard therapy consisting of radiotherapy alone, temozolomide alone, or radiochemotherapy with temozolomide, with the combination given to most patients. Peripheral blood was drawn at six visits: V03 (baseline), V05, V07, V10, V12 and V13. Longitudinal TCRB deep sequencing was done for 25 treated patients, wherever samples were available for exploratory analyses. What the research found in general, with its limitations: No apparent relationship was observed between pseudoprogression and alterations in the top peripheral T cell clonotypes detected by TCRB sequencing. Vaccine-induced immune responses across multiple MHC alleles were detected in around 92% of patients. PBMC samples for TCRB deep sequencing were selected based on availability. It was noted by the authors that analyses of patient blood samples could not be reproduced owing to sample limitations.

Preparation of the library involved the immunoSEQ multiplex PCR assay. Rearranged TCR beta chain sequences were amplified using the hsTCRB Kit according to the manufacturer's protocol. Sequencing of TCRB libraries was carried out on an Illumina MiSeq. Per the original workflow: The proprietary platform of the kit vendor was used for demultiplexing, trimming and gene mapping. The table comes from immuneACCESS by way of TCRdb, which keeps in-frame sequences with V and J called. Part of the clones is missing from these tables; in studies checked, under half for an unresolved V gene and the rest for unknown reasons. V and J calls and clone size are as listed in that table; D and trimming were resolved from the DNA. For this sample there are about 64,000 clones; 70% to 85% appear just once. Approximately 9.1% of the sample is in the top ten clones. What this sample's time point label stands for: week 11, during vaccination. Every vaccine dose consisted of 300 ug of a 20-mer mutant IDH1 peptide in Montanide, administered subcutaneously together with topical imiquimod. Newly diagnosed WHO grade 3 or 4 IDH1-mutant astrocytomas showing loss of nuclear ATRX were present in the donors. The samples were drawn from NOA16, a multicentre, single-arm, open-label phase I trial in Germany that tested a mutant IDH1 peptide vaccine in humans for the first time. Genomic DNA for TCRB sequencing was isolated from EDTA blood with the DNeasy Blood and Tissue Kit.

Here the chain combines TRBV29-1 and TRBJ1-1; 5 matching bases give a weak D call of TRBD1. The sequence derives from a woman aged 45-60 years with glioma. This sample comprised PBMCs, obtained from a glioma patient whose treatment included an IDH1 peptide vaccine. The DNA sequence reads TGCAGCGTTGCGGGGCGGATGAACACTGAAGCTTTCTTT. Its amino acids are CSVAGRMNTEAFF. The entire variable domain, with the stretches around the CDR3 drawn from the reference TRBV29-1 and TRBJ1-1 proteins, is SAVISQKPSRDICQRGTSLTIQCQVDSQVTMMFWYRQQPGQSLTLIATANQGSEATYESGFVIDKFPISRPNLTFSTLTVSNMSPEDSSIYLCSVAGRMNTEAFFGQGTRLTVV.